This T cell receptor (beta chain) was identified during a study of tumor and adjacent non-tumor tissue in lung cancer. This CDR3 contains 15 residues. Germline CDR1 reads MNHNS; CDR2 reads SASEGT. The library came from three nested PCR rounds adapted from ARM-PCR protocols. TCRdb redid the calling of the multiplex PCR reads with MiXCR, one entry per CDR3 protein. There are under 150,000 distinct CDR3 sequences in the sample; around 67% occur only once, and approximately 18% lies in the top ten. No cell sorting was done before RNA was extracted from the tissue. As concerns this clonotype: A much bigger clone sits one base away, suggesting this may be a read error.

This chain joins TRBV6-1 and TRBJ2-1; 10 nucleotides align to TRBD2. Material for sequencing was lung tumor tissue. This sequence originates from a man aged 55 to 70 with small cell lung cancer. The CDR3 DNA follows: TGTGGCAGCAGTGAAACTAGCGGGATATTGAATGAGCAGTTCTTC. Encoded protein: CGSSETSGILNEQFF.